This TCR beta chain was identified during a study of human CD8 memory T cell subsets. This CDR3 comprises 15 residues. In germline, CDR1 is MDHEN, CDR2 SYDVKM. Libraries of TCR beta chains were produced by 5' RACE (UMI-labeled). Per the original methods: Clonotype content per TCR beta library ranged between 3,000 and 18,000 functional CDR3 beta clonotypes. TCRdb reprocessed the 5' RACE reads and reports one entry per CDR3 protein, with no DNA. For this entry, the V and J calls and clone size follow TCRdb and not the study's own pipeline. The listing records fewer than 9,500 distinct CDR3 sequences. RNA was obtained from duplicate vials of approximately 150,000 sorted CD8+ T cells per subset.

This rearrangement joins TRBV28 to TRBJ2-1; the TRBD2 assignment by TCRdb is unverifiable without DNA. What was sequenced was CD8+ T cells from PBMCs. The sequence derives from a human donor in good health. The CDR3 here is CASSTTSGLYNEQFF. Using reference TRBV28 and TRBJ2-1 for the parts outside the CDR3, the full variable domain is DVKVTQSSRYLVKRTGEKVFLECVQDMDHENMFWYRQDPGLGLRLIYFSYDVKMKEKGDIPEGYSVSREKKERFSLILESASTNQTSMYLCASSTTSGLYNEQFFGPGTRLTVL.